This T cell receptor (beta chain) was sequenced in a study of vaccination effects on CD4 cells after COVID-19. Study as a whole: After vaccination, three convalescent patients were sampled at early and late time points. After the second dose, samples were taken at median day 72. Study results and caveats: In people who had recovered, most post-vaccine spike-reactive clones were new vaccine-induced clones.

ViraFEST used viral peptide pools to expand antigen-specific CD4+ T cells before sequencing. After more than 8 days in culture, the CD4+ T cells were isolated. It was between March and December 2020 that the person had a SARS-CoV-2 infection confirmed by PCR. Either the mRNA-1273 or the BNT162b2 vaccine was given to participants as two doses. On this clone: The target antigen is unknown.

Method: immunoSEQ multiplex PCR; TCRdb's copy keeps in-frame clones and lacks some. The sample holds roughly 16,000 clones, 65% to 75% seen once. The TCR originated in a human donor who had a prior SARS-CoV-2 infection. Here the sequenced sample was CD4+ T cells from PBMCs cultured with SARS-CoV-2 spike peptides, taken after COVID-19 vaccination.

This chain's CDR3 is CASSEYADTQYF. In DNA, the CDR3 is TGTGCCAGCAGCGAGTATGCAGATACGCAGTATTTT. The rearrangement links TRBV11-3 to TRBJ2-3, with D uncertain. The germline V gene encodes CDR1 SGHNT and CDR2 YENEEA. The CDR3 length is 12 residues. Deletions cut 5 bases from V and 4 bases from J, with 7 bases between.